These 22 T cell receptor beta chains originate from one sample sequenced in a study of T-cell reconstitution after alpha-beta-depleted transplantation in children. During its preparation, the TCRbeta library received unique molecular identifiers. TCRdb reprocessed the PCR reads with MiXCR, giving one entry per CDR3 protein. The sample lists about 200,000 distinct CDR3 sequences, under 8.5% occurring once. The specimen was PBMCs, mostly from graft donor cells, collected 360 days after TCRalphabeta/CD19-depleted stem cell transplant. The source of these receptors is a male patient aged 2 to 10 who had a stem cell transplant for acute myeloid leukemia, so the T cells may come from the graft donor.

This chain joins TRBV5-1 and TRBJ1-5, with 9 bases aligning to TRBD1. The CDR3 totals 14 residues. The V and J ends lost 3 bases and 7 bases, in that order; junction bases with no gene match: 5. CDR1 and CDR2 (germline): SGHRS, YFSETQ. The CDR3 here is CASSSGTGLQPQHF. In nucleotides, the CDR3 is TGCGCCAGCAGCTCGGGGACAGGGCTCCAGCCCCAGCATTTT.

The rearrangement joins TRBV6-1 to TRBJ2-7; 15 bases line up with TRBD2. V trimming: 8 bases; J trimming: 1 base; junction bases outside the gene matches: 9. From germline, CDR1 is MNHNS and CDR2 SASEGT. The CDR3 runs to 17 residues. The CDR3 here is CASYTGLAGGSSYEQYF. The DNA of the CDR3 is TGTGCCAGCTATACGGGACTAGCGGGAGGATCGTCCTACGAGCAGTACTTC.

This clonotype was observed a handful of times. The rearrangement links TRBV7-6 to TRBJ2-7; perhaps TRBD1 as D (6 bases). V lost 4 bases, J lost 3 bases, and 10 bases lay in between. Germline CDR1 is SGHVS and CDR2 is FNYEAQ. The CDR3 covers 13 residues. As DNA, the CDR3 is TGTGCCAGCAGCTGGGGGCCTGTCTACGAGCAGTACGTC. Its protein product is CASSWGPVYEQYV.

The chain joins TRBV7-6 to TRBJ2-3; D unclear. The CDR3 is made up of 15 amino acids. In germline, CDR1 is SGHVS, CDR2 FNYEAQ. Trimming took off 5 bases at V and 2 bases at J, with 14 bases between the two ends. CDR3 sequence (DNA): TGTGCCAGCAGCCTGGCGAGGCAGGCCACAGATACGCAGTATTTT. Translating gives CASSLARQATDTQYF.

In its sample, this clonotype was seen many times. For the CDR3, the DNA is TGTGCCAGCAGTTTTAGACAGGGAGAGACCCAGTACTTC. It is translated as CASSFRQGETQYF. The chain joins TRBV12-3 or TRBV12-4 to TRBJ2-5; TRBD1 matches 7 bases. V lost 3 bases, J lost 4 bases, and 2 bases stayed unmatched. The CDR3 covers 13 residues.

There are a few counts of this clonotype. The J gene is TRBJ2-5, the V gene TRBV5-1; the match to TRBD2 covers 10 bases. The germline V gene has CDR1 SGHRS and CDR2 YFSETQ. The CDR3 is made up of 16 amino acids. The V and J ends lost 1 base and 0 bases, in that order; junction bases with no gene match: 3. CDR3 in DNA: TGCGCCAGCAGCTTGAGCGGGAGGGCGGACCAAGAGACCCAGTACTTC. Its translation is CASSLSGRADQETQYF. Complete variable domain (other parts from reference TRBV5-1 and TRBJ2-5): KAGVTQTPRYLIKTRGQQVTLSCSPISGHRSVSWYQQTPGQGLQFLFEYFSETQRNKGNFPGRFSGRQFSNSRSEMNVSTLELGDSALYLCASSLSGRADQETQYFGPGTRLLVL.

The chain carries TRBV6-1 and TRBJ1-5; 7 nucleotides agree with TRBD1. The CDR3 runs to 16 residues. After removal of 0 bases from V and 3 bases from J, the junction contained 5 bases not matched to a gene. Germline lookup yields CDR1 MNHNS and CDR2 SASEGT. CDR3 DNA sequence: TGTGCCAGCAGTGAAGCGGGGGACAGATCCAATCAGCCCCAGCATTTT. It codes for CASSEAGDRSNQPQHF.

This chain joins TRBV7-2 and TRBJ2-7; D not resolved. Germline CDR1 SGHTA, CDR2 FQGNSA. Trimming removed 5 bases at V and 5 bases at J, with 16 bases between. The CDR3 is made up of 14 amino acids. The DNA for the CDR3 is TGTGCCAGCAGCGTAGAACGGAGCCGGGACGAGCAGTACTTC. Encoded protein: CASSVERSRDEQYF.

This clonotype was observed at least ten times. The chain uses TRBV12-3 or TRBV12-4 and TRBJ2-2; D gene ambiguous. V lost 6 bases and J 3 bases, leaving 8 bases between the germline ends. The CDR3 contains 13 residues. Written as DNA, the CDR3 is TGTGCCAGCAGATTACCCTACACCGGGGAGCTGTTTTTT. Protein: CASRLPYTGELFF.

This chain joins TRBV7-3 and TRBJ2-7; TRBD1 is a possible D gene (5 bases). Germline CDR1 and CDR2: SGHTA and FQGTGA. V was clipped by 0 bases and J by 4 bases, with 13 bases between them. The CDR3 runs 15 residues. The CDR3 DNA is TGTGCCAGCAGCTTAACCGGTTGGGGCGGATACGAGCAGTACTTC. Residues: CASSLTGWGGYEQYF.

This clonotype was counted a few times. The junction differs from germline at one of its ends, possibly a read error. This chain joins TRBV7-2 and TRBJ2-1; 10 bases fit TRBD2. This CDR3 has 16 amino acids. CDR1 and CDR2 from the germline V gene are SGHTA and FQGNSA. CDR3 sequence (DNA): TGTGCCAGCAGCATAGCGGGGGGAAGCTCCTACAATGAGCAGTTCTTC. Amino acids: CASSIAGGSSYNEQFF.

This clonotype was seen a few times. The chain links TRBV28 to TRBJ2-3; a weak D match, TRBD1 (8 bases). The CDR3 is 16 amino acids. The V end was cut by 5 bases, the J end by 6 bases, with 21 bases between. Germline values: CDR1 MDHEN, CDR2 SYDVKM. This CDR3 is CASSPPSTGEGDTQYF. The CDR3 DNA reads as TGTGCCAGCAGTCCGCCATCGACAGGGGAGGGGGATACGCAGTATTTT.

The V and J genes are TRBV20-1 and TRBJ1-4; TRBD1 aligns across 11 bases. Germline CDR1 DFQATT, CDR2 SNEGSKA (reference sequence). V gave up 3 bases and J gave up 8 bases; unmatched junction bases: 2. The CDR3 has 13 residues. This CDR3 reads CSARGQGEEKLFF. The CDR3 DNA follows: TGCAGTGCTAGGGGACAGGGGGAGGAAAAACTGTTTTTT.

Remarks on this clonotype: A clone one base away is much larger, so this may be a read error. The CDR3 nucleotides read TGTGCCTGCAGCTTAGAACAACCGAACACTGAAGCTTTCTTT. This encodes CACSLEQPNTEAFF. The chain links TRBV7-8 to TRBJ1-1; D unresolved. Germline V lookup: CDR1 SGHVS, CDR2 FQNEAQ. The CDR3 is 14 residues long.

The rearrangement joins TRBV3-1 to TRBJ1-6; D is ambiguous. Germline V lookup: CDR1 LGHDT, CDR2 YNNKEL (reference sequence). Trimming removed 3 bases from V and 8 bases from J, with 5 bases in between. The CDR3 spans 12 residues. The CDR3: CASSQYDSPLHF. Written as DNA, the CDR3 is TGTGCCAGCAGCCAGTACGATTCACCCCTCCACTTT.

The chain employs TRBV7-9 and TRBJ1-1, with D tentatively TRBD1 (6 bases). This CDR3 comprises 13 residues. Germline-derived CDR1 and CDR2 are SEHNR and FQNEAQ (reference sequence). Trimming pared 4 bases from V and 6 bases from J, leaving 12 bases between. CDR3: CASSWPGGAEAFF. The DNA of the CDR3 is TGTGCCAGCAGCTGGCCGGGGGGCGCTGAAGCTTTCTTT. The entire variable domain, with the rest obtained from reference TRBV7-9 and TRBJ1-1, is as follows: DTGVSQNPRHKITKRGQNVTFRCDPISEHNRLYWYRQTLGQGPEFLTYFQNEAQLEKSRLLSDRFSAERPKGSFSTLEIQRTEQGDSAMYLCASSWPGGAEAFFGQGTRLTVV.

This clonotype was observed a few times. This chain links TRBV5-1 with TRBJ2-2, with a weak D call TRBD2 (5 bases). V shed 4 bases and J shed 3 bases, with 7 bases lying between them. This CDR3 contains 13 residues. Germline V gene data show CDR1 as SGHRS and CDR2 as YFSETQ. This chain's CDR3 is CASSRGYTGELFF. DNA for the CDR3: TGCGCCAGCAGCAGAGGGTACACCGGGGAGCTGTTTTTT.

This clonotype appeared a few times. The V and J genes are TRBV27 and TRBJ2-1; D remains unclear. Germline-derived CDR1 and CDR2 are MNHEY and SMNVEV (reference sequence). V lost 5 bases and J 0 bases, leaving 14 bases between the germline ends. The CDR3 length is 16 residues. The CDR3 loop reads CASSPQVISSYNEQFF. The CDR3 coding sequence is TGTGCCAGCAGTCCCCAAGTCATAAGCTCCTACAATGAGCAGTTCTTC.

As DNA, the CDR3 is TGTGCCAGCCCCCCGGTGGGCGATACGCAGTATTTT. Its protein is CASPPVGDTQYF. The V and J genes are TRBV2 and TRBJ2-3; D remains unclear. Trimming pared 8 bases from V and 6 bases from J, leaving 12 bases between. CDR1 is SNHLY and CDR2 is FYNNEI in the germline V gene. CDR3 length equals 12 residues.

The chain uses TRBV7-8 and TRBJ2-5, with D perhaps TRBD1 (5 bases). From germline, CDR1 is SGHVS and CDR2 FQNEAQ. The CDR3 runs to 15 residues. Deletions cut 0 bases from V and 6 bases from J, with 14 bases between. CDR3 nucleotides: TGTGCCAGCAGCTTAGCCCCCCTACCAGGGCAGACCCAGTACTTC. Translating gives CASSLAPLPGQTQYF.

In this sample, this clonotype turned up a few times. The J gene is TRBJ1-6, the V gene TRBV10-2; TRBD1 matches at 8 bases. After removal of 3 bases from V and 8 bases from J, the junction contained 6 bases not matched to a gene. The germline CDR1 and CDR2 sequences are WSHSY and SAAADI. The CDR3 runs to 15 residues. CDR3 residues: CASSDQDRADSPLHF. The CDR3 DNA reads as TGCGCCAGCAGTGACCAGGACAGGGCGGATTCACCCCTCCACTTT.

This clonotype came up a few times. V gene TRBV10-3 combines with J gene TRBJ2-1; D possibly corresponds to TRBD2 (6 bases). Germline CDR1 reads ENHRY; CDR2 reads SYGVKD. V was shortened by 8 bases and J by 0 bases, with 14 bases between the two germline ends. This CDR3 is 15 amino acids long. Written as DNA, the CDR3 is TGTGCCATCTCTTTCTCCGGGGGCTCCTACAATGAGCAGTTCTTC. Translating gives CAISFSGGSYNEQFF.